Each of the 10 T cell receptor beta chains below was sequenced from the same sample in a study of blood T cell repertoires in COVID-19. Data came from immunoSEQ multiplex PCR; TCRdb stores just in-frame clones and leaves some out. The table records over 85,000 clones, 70% to 90% of them present only once. Sequenced: peripheral blood. The receptors stem from a human donor in a cohort sampled during active COVID-19.

This chain uses TRBV2 with TRBJ2-5; 12 bases align to TRBD1. CDR3 length: 14 amino acids. Trimming at V came to 6 bases and at J to 5 bases, leaving 4 bases not matched to a gene. Germline loops: CDR1 SNHLY, CDR2 FYNNEI. In DNA form, the CDR3 reads TGTGCCAGCAGGGGACAGGGGGCGCAGGAGACCCAGTACTTC. Encoded protein: CASRGQGAQETQYF. The variable domain in full, completed from reference TRBV2 and TRBJ2-5, reads EPEVTQTPSHQVTQMGQEVILRCVPISNHLYFYWYRQILGQKVEFLVSFYNNEISEKSEIFDDQFSVERPDGSNFTLKIRSTKLEDSAMYFCASRGQGAQETQYFGPGTRLLVL.

The chain recombines TRBV28 with TRBJ1-2; 7 bases match TRBD1. The CDR3 extends over 13 amino acids. V lost 7 bases, J lost 7 bases, and 9 bases stayed unmatched. Looked up from germline, CDR1 is MDHEN and CDR2 is SYDVKM. The CDR3 bases are TGTGCCAGCAAAGAGGGGGCTCTTGGTGGCTACACCTTC. Its translation: CASKEGALGGYTF.

The rearrangement uses TRBV24-1 and TRBJ2-1; 10 bases align to TRBD2. CDR1 and CDR2 from the germline V gene are KGHDR and SFDVKD. The CDR3 sequence is 17 residues long. Trimming cost V 2 bases and J 4 bases; bases outside gene matches: 7. As DNA, the CDR3 is TGTGCCACCAGTGATTCTGCTAGCGGGAGCGTGTACAATGAGCAGTTCTTC. Its translation is CATSDSASGSVYNEQFF.

The gene calls are TRBV18 and TRBJ1-1; 9 positions match TRBD1. Germline V CDR1 and CDR2: KGHSH, LQKENI. V lost 3 bases, J lost 1 base, and 9 bases stayed unmatched. The CDR3 consists of 17 residues. CDR3 loop: CASSPRHTGQGNTEAFF. The CDR3 DNA reads as TGTGCCAGCTCACCGAGGCATACGGGACAGGGGAACACTGAAGCTTTCTTT.

V gene TRBV5-1 combines with J gene TRBJ2-1, with TRBD1 as a possible D gene (5 bases). The CDR3 totals 14 residues. Germline V gene sequence: CDR1 SGHRS, CDR2 YFSETQ. Between the trimmed V and J ends, which lost 4 bases and 4 bases, there was a span of 12 bases. CDR3 DNA sequence: TGCGCCAGCAGCCTGGGGCAGGGATACAATGAGCAGTTCTTC. Its translation is CASSLGQGYNEQFF.

The rearrangement joins TRBV27 to TRBJ2-7; TRBD2 is a possible D gene (5 bases). CDR3 length equals 12 residues. Trimming cost V 7 bases and J 6 bases, with 13 bases left between them. CDR1 is MNHEY and CDR2 is SMNVEV in the germline V gene (reference sequence). The CDR3 nucleotides read TGTGCCAGCAAGACGGGGTCTGGCGAGCAGTACTTC. It is translated as CASKTGSGEQYF.

The sample holds one count of this clone. CDR3 sequence: CATSEWWTGRGEKLFF. The CDR3 DNA follows: TGTGCCACCAGTGAGTGGTGGACAGGGCGAGGGGAAAAACTGTTTTTT. V gene TRBV24-1 combines with J gene TRBJ1-4; TRBD1 matches at 8 bases. CDR3 size: 16 residues. With V trimmed by 4 bases and J by 8 bases, 11 bases remained unmatched. The germline V gene has CDR1 KGHDR and CDR2 SFDVKD.

The rearrangement joins TRBV6-5 to TRBJ1-5; 7 bases are shared with TRBD1. With 9 bases clipped from V and 7 bases from J, the junction kept 9 bases outside the gene matches. The CDR3 covers 13 residues. The germline gives CDR1 MNHEY, CDR2 SVGAGI. CDR3 amino acids: CASSTGLRQPQHF. The DNA of the CDR3 is TGTGCCAGTTCGACAGGGCTCAGGCAGCCCCAGCATTTT.

The genes are TRBV5-1 and TRBJ1-1, with 7 nucleotides matching TRBD1. The germline CDR1 and CDR2 sequences are SGHRS and YFSETQ. The J segment lost 1 base and the V segment lost 5 bases, leaving 5 bases of the junction unmatched. This CDR3 contains 14 residues. CDR3 in amino acids: CASRIQGENTEAFF. The CDR3 bases are TGCGCCAGCAGAATTCAGGGGGAGAACACTGAAGCTTTCTTT.

The genes are TRBV5-4 and TRBJ2-1; D possibly corresponds to TRBD1 (5 bases). Per germline, CDR1 SGHNT and CDR2 YYREEE (reference sequence). V was cut by 0 bases and J by 11 bases, with 15 bases left in between. This CDR3 is built from 14 residues. CDR3 DNA: TGTGCCAGCAGCTTGGAGGGGTCGGATTTACAGCAGTTCTTC. It codes for CASSLEGSDLQQFF.